One and the same sample provided the 8 T cell receptor beta chains below, sequenced in a study of blood T cells in healthy people across ages. The second PCR ran about 7 to 12 cycles with a sample-barcoded 5' primer and J-beta primers. A single record per CDR3 protein comes from TCRdb applying MiXCR to the 5' RACE reads. Here the sample spans some 1.4 million distinct CDR3 sequences, around two fifths being singletons. Sequencing was carried out using blood. The receptors originated from a woman between 18 and 29 years old in good health.

This chain links TRBV7-9 with TRBJ2-1; D is possibly TRBD1 (5 bases). Trimming took off 1 base at V and 5 bases at J, with 21 bases between the two ends. The germline CDR1 and CDR2 sequences are SEHNR and FQNEAQ (reference sequence). This CDR3 is 18 amino acids long. The DNA of the CDR3 is TGTGCCAGCAGCTTAGAGCCCAGGACAACAAATGGGAACAATGAGCAGTTCTTC. It encodes CASSLEPRTTNGNNEQFF.

This chain uses TRBV7-9 with TRBJ1-5; 11 nucleotides line up with TRBD1. Trimming removed 3 bases from V and 1 base from J; junction bases left unmatched: 14. The CDR3 has 20 amino acids. Per the germline V gene, CDR1 is SEHNR and CDR2 is FQNEAQ (reference sequence). CDR3 region: CASSLDPGQGESWSNQPQHF. The DNA of the CDR3 is TGTGCCAGCAGCTTGGACCCGGGACAGGGGGAAAGTTGGAGCAATCAGCCCCAGCATTTT.

V gene TRBV27 combines with J gene TRBJ2-3; 12 bases align to TRBD2. CDR3 length: 16 amino acids. CDR1 MNHEY and CDR2 SMNVEV come from the germline V gene (reference sequence). The junction had 8 bases not matched to a gene; V was cut back by 6 bases and J by 4 bases. The DNA for the CDR3 is TGTGCCAGCAGACCCTTCGGACTAGCGGGACCAGATACGCAGTATTTT. It specifies CASRPFGLAGPDTQYF.

This clonotype appeared a few times. The rearrangement uses TRBV6-1 and TRBJ1-1; D possibly corresponds to TRBD1 (5 bases). Germline-derived CDR1 and CDR2 are MNHNS and SASEGT. The CDR3 has 13 amino acids. V was cut by 3 bases and J by 0 bases, with 5 bases left in between. The chain's CDR3 is CASSDRVNTEAFF. The CDR3 region has the DNA TGTGCCAGCAGTGACAGGGTGAACACTGAAGCTTTCTTT.

This clonotype was counted a few times. The chain recombines TRBV12-3 or TRBV12-4 with TRBJ2-1; 7 positions agree with TRBD2. CDR3 size: 18 residues. The V gene end was trimmed by 7 bases and the J gene end by 3 bases; junction bases not matched to a gene: 18. The CDR3 protein is CASTTGGLGGVVYNEQFF. The CDR3 DNA follows: TGTGCCAGCACCACTGGAGGGTTGGGGGGGGTAGTCTACAATGAGCAGTTCTTC.

The rearrangement uses TRBV30 and TRBJ1-5; tentative D call: TRBD1 (5 bases). V gave up 5 bases and J gave up 3 bases, with 11 bases separating them. The CDR3 has 13 residues. Germline V gene data show CDR1 as GTSNPN and CDR2 as SVGIG (reference sequence). The CDR3 coding sequence is TGTGCCTGGGGCAGGGCCCACAATCAGCCCCAGCATTTT. Its translation: CAWGRAHNQPQHF.

The rearrangement uses TRBV5-1 and TRBJ2-7; 7 bases are a match to TRBD2. Germline-derived CDR1 and CDR2 are SGHRS and YFSETQ. V gave up 0 bases and J gave up 0 bases; unmatched junction bases: 6. The CDR3 loop spans 16 amino acids. The DNA of the CDR3 is TGCGCCAGCAGCTTGGGCGGGAGCGATGCCTCCTACGAGCAGTACTTC. Translated, it gives CASSLGGSDASYEQYF.

This chain links TRBV7-3 with TRBJ2-3, with 11 bases fitting TRBD1. From germline, CDR1 is SGHTA and CDR2 FQGTGA. V lost 3 bases and J lost 5; bases outside the gene matches: 7. This CDR3 has 16 amino acids. The CDR3 sequence: CASSFGQGASGDTQYF. The CDR3 DNA reads as TGTGCCAGCAGCTTTGGACAGGGGGCTAGCGGAGATACGCAGTATTTT.